What follows are 18 T cell receptor beta chains derived from one specimen sequenced in a study of memory CD4+ T cells and cytomegalovirus serostatus. Single viable CD3+CD4+CD8-CD45RO+ cells were sorted as the memory CD4+ T cells. Clones were sequenced by immunoSEQ multiplex PCR, and TCRdb holds only the in-frame ones, with some missing. The table has some 50,000 clones, roughly four fifths seen once. Material for sequencing was memory CD4+ T cells from blood. Every receptor here comes from an adult in good health and CMV-seronegative.

This clone was observed a few times. This chain links TRBV7-2 with TRBJ1-6, with D possibly being TRBD1 (6 bases). Germline lookup yields CDR1 SGHTA and CDR2 FQGNSA. The V end was cut by 5 bases, the J end by 6 bases, with 14 bases between. This CDR3 spans 15 amino acids. In DNA, the CDR3 is TGTGCCAGCAGCGGGCAAAGACAGGCTAATTCACCCCTCCACTTT. Amino acids: CASSGQRQANSPLHF. The full variable domain, completed using reference TRBV7-2 and TRBJ1-6, is GAGVSQSPSNKVTEKGKDVELRCDPISGHTALYWYRQSLGQGLEFLIYFQGNSAPDKSGLPSDRFSAERTGGSVSTLTIQRTQQEDSAVYLCASSGQRQANSPLHFGNGTRLTVT.

The V call is TRBV28, the J call TRBJ2-1, with TRBD2 matching over 10 bases. Trimming at V came to 5 bases and at J to 6 bases, leaving 10 bases not matched to a gene. Germline V gene data show CDR1 as MDHEN and CDR2 as SYDVKM. There are 16 residues in the CDR3. The CDR3 spells CASSVPLAGKVNEQFF. The CDR3 DNA follows: TGTGCCAGCAGTGTACCACTAGCGGGAAAGGTCAATGAGCAGTTCTTC.

The rearrangement links TRBV2 to TRBJ1-2; 7 positions agree with TRBD1. Per germline, CDR1 SNHLY and CDR2 FYNNEI. J gave up 7 bases and V 7 bases, and 9 bases lay outside the gene matches. The CDR3 runs 13 residues. The CDR3 reads CASIQQGFSGYTF. The CDR3 DNA reads as TGTGCCAGCATTCAACAGGGGTTCAGTGGCTACACCTTC.

Written as DNA, the CDR3 is TGTGCCAGTATCAACAATGTGAACACTGAAGCTTTCTTT. Its protein is CASINNVNTEAFF. The V and J genes are TRBV19 and TRBJ1-1; no firm D call. CDR3 length: 13 amino acids. V dropped 7 bases and J dropped 0 bases, with 9 bases sitting between them. Germline assignment: CDR1 LNHDA and CDR2 SQIVND (reference sequence).

This clone was seen once. J is TRBJ1-5 and V is TRBV28; a possible D gene is TRBD1 (6 bases). The V end was cut by 8 bases, the J end by 7 bases, with 18 bases between. Germline CDR1 and CDR2: MDHEN and SYDVKM. The CDR3 totals 14 residues. The CDR3 DNA follows: TGTGCCAGCGAGTCATCGGGGGCAGGGCAGCCCCAGCATTTT. Amino acids: CASESSGAGQPQHF. Variable domain in full (rest from reference TRBV28 and TRBJ1-5): DVKVTQSSRYLVKRTGEKVFLECVQDMDHENMFWYRQDPGLGLRLIYFSYDVKMKEKGDIPEGYSVSREKKERFSLILESASTNQTSMYLCASESSGAGQPQHFGDGTRLSIL.

This clone turned up a few times. The chain uses TRBV5-6 and TRBJ2-5; a possible D gene is TRBD2 (5 bases). Germline-derived CDR1 and CDR2 are SGHDT and YYEEEE. The CDR3 is 15 amino acids. Trimming left V 4 bases short and J 2 bases short, with 15 bases between. This chain's CDR3 is CASSRSGPQQETQYF. The CDR3 DNA sequence: TGTGCCAGCAGCCGAAGCGGACCCCAACAAGAGACCCAGTACTTC.

The genes are TRBV29-1 and TRBJ1-1; 7 positions match TRBD1. The CDR3 is made up of 12 amino acids. J lost 7 bases, V lost 7 bases, and 9 bases had no gene match. CDR1 is SQVTM, CDR2 ANQGSEA, per germline. The CDR3 protein is CSAGDRQGEAFF. The CDR3 coding sequence is TGCAGCGCGGGGGATAGACAGGGTGAAGCTTTCTTT.

This rearrangement joins TRBV30 to TRBJ1-3; D is possibly TRBD1 (5 bases). Germline V gene data show CDR1 as GTSNPN and CDR2 as SVGIG (reference sequence). Trimming shortened V by 2 bases and J by 3 bases, and 20 bases separated the two germline ends. This CDR3 has 17 residues. The CDR3 DNA reads TGTGCCTGGAGTCCCCGGGGGGGAAAGGGTGGTGGAAACACCATATATTTT. It is translated as CAWSPRGGKGGGNTIYF.

The V call is TRBV14, the J call TRBJ1-4, with D uncertain. Germline CDR1 SGHDN, CDR2 FVKESK. CDR3 length: 15 amino acids. The V gene lost 1 base and the J gene lost 4 bases, with 10 bases spanning the gap. The CDR3 here is CASSQVLGFNEKLFF. In nucleotides, the CDR3 is TGTGCCAGCAGCCAAGTTTTGGGGTTTAATGAAAAACTGTTTTTT.

The CDR3 protein is CASSSRGYEQYF. CDR3 DNA: TGCGCCAGCAGCTCCAGGGGCTACGAGCAGTACTTC. This chain links TRBV5-1 with TRBJ2-7, with D tentatively TRBD1 (6 bases). Germline V gene data show CDR1 as SGHRS and CDR2 as YFSETQ. The CDR3 extends over 12 amino acids. V was shortened by 3 bases and J by 3 bases, with 7 bases between the two germline ends. The variable domain in full, with the rest retrieved from reference TRBV5-1 and TRBJ2-7, is KAGVTQTPRYLIKTRGQQVTLSCSPISGHRSVSWYQQTPGQGLQFLFEYFSETQRNKGNFPGRFSGRQFSNSRSEMNVSTLELGDSALYLCASSSRGYEQYFGPGTRLTVT.

The chain uses TRBV5-4 and TRBJ2-6; D is perhaps TRBD2 (5 bases). There are 16 residues in the CDR3. V was cut by 2 bases and J by 0 bases, with 9 bases left in between. The germline CDR1 and CDR2 sequences are SGHNT and YYREEE (reference sequence). The CDR3 sequence: CASSFNRDSGANVLTF. The CDR3 coding sequence is TGTGCCAGCAGCTTTAATCGGGACTCTGGGGCCAACGTCCTGACTTTC.

This rearrangement joins TRBV9 to TRBJ1-1; a weak D match, TRBD1 (5 bases). The CDR3 runs 14 residues. Germline V gene sequence: CDR1 SGDLS, CDR2 YYNGEE. Trimming removed 0 bases at V and 5 bases at J, with 11 bases between. This chain's CDR3 is CASSVDGWGTEAFF. The CDR3, as DNA: TGTGCCAGCAGCGTAGATGGCTGGGGGACTGAAGCTTTCTTT.

The chain uses TRBV7-2 and TRBJ2-1; D might be TRBD1 or TRBD2, each matching 5 bases. This CDR3 comprises 15 residues. Germline CDR1 is SGHTA and CDR2 is FQGNSA. Between the trimmed V and J ends, which lost 3 bases and 6 bases, there was a span of 15 bases. The CDR3 DNA reads as TGTGCCAGCAGCTTCCCTCCCCGGGGCCTCAATGAGCAGTTCTTC. It encodes CASSFPPRGLNEQFF.

This clone has more than one count but fewer than ten. The chain uses TRBV28 and TRBJ2-7, with D possibly called TRBD1 or TRBD2 (5 bases each). This CDR3 is 14 amino acids long. Looked up from germline, CDR1 is MDHEN and CDR2 is SYDVKM. V lost 10 bases and J 0 bases, leaving 16 bases between the germline ends. CDR3 region: CAIAGGRPSYEQYF. The CDR3 DNA is TGTGCCATCGCTGGGGGTAGACCCTCCTACGAGCAGTACTTC.

The genes are TRBV7-6 and TRBJ1-5; D gene unclear. Germline CDR1 reads SGHVS; CDR2 reads FNYEAQ. Deletions cut 6 bases from V and 9 bases from J, with 15 bases between. The CDR3 is 13 residues long. The CDR3 nucleotides are TGTGCCAGCAGTCCGGGAGGGCCTCGGCCCCAGCATTTT. Its protein is CASSPGGPRPQHF.

The rearrangement links TRBV27 to TRBJ2-7; D is possibly TRBD1 or TRBD2 (6 bases each). Trimming cost V 5 bases and J 6 bases, with 23 bases left between them. The CDR3 consists of 16 residues. Germline V lookup: CDR1 MNHEY, CDR2 SMNVEV (reference sequence). CDR3 nucleotides: TGTGCCAGCAGTCCCACGCCCCAGGGGAGGATAACCGAGCAGTACTTC. Protein product: CASSPTPQGRITEQYF.

CDR3 bases: TGTGCCAGCAGCCCCGCTAATGGCGGATTCACAAACATTCAGTACTTC. This translates into CASSPANGGFTNIQYF. The genes are TRBV11-2 and TRBJ2-4, with no clear D. Per the germline V gene, CDR1 is SGHAT and CDR2 is FQNNGV. The CDR3 has 16 residues. V shed 5 bases and J shed 6 bases, with 20 bases lying between them.

J is TRBJ2-1 and V is TRBV11-3; 7 nucleotides agree with TRBD1. In germline, CDR1 is SGHNT, CDR2 YENEEA. This CDR3 region has 17 residues. Trimming at V came to 1 base and at J to 0 bases, leaving 6 bases not matched to a gene. The chain's CDR3 is CASSLGTGLSSYNEQFF. The CDR3, as DNA: TGTGCCAGCAGCTTAGGGACAGGCTTAAGCTCCTACAATGAGCAGTTCTTC.